This entry features one T cell receptor (beta chain) sequence. This clone was detected only once. The antigen it binds to is not known. No base qualities exist here, and no much larger clone lies one base off it. CDR1 and CDR2, per the germline V gene, are LGHNT and FRNRAP. V is shortened by 4 bases, J by 8 bases, and the region joining them spans 14 bases. Including the terminal cysteine and phenylalanine, the CDR3 comprises 13 residues. The read is trimmed to its CDR3 DNA, 39 bases read in frame from base 1. The immunoSEQ Assay, a bias-controlled multiplex PCR, was used to amplify TCRbeta CDR3 regions from genomic DNA. Concerning the study's data processing: Nucleated cell counts per sample were estimated from amplification of reference gene primers within the assay. To quantify the absolute abundance of each unique TCRbeta CDR3 rearrangement, sequence reads were collapsed and filtered. Productive Simpson clonality was computed per sample as the square root of Simpson's diversity index over productive rearrangements. Here the immuneACCESS table is served through TCRdb, limited to in-frame sequences with V and J called. Missing clones are a known gap in these copies; in checked studies unresolved V genes cover under half, and the rest lacks a known reason. The D gene and trimming were derived from the DNA, and the V and J assignments and clone size from that table. The sample records approximately 300,000 clones, around 82% of which are singletons. The ten largest make up 15% to 19% of the sample.

In Seattle, one collaborating source enrolled patients while the infection was active and tracked those patients longitudinally over the course of disease. Whole blood was collected in K2EDTA tubes by collaborating institutions according to the institutions' own protocols. For TCRbeta analysis, collaborators shipped samples in one of three forms: frozen whole blood, isolated PBMCs, or DNA extracted from either of those sample types. These data belong to a study of blood T cell repertoires in COVID-19 (dated by TCRdb to 2019 to 2021). Context from the whole study: Samples from collaborators originated in the United States, Italy and Spain and spanned both the acute and convalescent phases of COVID-19. The samples were drawn from the first 160 participants of the ongoing ImmuneRACE study and from 1,254 subjects provided by 6 global collaborators. Where available, HLA class I and class II types were taken from metadata supplied by the sample provider and were not determined by assay-based typing. A freely available public database, intended as a resource for researchers studying the immune response to SARS-CoV-2, is where the repertoires were released. Deeply sampled blood TCRbeta repertoires from subjects exposed to, actively infected with, or recovered from COVID-19 were included in the dataset. Nearly every sample came with metadata listing a de-identified subject ID, COVID-19 status, age in years and sex. The material from the prospective study consisted of cDNA or gDNA derived from T cells, B-cell-depleted T cells, or PBMCs.

Study-level results and caveats: Clinical and demographic metadata were provided uncurated, with the amount varying by source and participant.

Sequenced: peripheral blood. The TCR originated in a person aged 70 to 79 with COVID-19, enrolled during active disease. The sequence joins TRBV12-5 to TRBJ1-2; too little of a D gene remains to name it. The CDR3 protein: CASGSSELPGYTF. In nucleotide form, the sequence is TGTGCTAGTGGTTCCTCGGAGCTGCCCGGCTACACCTTC.